This TCR beta chain emerged from a study of blood T cell repertoires in COVID-19. The CDR3 loop spans 15 amino acids. V shed 2 bases and J 5 bases; nucleotides not matched to a gene: 6. Germline V lookup: CDR1 SGDLS, CDR2 YYNGEE. Sequencing used immunoSEQ multiplex PCR; TCRdb keeps in-frame clones, though not all of them. The data contain tens of thousands of clones, 80% to 95% of them singletons. The sequence was collected from a human donor with active COVID-19. The donor label of this sample is uncertain. This chain links TRBV9 with TRBJ2-3; TRBD1 aligns across 9 bases. The sequenced material came from peripheral blood. CDR3 nucleotide sequence: TGTGCCAGCAGCGTGGACAGGGGCGGGGAAGATACGCAGTATTTT. It translates to CASSVDRGGEDTQYF.